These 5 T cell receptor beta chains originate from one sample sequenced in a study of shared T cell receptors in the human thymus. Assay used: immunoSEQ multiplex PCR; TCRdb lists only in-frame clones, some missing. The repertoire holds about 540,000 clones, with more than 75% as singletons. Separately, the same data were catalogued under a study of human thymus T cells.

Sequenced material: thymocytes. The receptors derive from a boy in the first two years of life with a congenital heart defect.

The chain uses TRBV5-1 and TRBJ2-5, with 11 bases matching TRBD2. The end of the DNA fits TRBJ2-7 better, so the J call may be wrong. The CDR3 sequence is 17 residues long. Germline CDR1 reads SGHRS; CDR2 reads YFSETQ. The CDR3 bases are TGCGCCAGCAGCTTGCATCTACTAGCGGGAGTTTCCTACGAGCAGTACTTC. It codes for CASSLHLLAGVSYEQYF.

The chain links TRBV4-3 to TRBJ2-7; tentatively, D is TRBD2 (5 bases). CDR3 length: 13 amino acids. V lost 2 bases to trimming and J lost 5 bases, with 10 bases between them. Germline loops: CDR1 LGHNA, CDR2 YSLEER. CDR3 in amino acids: CASSQRRPHEQYF. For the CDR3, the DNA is TGCGCCAGCAGCCAACGGAGGCCGCACGAGCAGTACTTC.

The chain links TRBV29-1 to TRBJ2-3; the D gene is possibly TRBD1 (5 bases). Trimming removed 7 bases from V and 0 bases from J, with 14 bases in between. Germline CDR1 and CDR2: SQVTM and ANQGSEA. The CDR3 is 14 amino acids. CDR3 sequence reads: CSADDRESTDTQYF. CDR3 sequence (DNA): TGCAGCGCCGACGACAGAGAAAGCACAGATACGCAGTATTTT.

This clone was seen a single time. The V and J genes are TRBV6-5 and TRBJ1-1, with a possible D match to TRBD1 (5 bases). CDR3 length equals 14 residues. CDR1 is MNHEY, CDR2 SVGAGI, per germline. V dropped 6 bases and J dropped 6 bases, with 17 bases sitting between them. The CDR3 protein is CASSPLPRGAEAFF. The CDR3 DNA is TGTGCCAGCAGCCCCTTACCCCGGGGGGCTGAAGCTTTCTTT.

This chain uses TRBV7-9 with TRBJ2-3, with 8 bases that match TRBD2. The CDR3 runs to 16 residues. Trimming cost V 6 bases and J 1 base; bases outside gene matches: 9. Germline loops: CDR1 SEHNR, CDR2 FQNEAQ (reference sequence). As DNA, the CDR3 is TGTGCCAGCAGGGAGGTGGCGGGAGGTCGCACAGATACGCAGTATTTT. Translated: CASREVAGGRTDTQYF.